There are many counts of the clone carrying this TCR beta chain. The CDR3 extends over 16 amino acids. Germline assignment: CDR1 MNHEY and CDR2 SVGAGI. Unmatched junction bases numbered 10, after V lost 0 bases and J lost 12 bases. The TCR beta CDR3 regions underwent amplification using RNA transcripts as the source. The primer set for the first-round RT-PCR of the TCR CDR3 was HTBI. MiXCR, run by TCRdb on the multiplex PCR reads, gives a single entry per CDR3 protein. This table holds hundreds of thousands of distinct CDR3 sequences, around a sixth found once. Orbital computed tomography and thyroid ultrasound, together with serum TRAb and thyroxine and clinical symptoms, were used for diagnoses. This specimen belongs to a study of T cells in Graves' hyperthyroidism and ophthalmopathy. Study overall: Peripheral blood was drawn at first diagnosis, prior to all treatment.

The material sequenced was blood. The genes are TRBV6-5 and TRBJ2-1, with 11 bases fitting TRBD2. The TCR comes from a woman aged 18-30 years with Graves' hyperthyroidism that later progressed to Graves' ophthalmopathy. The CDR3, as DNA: TGTGCCAGCAGTTACTCACCCACTAGCGGGAGCATCGGGCAGTTCTTC. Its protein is CASSYSPTSGSIGQFF.